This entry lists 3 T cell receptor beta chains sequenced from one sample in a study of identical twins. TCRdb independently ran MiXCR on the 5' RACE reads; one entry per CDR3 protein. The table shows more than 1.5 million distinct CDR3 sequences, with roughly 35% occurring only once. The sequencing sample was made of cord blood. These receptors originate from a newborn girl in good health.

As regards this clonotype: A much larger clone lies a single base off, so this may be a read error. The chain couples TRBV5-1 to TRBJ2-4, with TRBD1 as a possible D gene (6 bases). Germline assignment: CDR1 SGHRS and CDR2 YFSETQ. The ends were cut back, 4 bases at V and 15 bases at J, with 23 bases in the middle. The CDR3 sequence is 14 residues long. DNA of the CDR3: TGCGCCAGCAGCACCCCGGGACAAAACTACGAGCGGTACTTC. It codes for CASSTPGQNYERYF.

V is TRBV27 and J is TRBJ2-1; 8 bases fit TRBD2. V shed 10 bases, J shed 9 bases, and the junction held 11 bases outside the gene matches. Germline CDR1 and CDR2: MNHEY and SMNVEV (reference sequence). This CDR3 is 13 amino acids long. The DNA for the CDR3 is TGTGCCACCCGGCATAGCGGGGCGGGTGAGCAGTTCTTC. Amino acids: CATRHSGAGEQFF.

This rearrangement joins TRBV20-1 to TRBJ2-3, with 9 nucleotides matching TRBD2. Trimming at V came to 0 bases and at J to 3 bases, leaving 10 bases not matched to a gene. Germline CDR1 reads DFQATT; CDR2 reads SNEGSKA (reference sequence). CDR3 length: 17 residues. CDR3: CSARDLASGIRTDTQYF. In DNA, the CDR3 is TGCAGTGCTAGAGATCTGGCTAGCGGGATCCGAACAGATACGCAGTATTTT.